A single T cell receptor beta chain is shown here with its context. Antigen unknown. One end of the junction does not line up with germline, which may come from a read error. This specimen comes from a study of shared clonotypes between healthy human individuals. Researchers divided each subset's genomic DNA evenly across several immunoSEQ plates. Sequencing was performed with immunoSEQ multiplex PCR; in TCRdb, only in-frame clones are kept and a portion is missing. Among about 380,000 clones listed, about 96% were seen once. The CDR3 loop spans 16 amino acids. Germline V gives CDR1 SSHAT, CDR2 FNYEAQ (reference sequence). Notes on the study in general: Among donors, sharing of clonotypes was expected to be affected by sequencing depth. The sharing of 4.5% to 6.5% of naive CD4 clonotypes was seen across several donors.

Sequenced material: memory CD8+ T cells sorted from blood. Subset reported: CD45RO+ cells pooled with CCR7-negative TemRA cells. The gene calls are TRBV7-7 and TRBJ2-3; D might be TRBD1 or TRBD2, each matching 5 bases. The sequence came from a man aged 25 to 40 in good health. The CDR3 sequence: CASSPQGPDKGALVYF. In nucleotides, the CDR3 is TGTGCTAGCAGCCCCCAGGGACCGGACAAGGGAGCGTTGGTGTATTTT.